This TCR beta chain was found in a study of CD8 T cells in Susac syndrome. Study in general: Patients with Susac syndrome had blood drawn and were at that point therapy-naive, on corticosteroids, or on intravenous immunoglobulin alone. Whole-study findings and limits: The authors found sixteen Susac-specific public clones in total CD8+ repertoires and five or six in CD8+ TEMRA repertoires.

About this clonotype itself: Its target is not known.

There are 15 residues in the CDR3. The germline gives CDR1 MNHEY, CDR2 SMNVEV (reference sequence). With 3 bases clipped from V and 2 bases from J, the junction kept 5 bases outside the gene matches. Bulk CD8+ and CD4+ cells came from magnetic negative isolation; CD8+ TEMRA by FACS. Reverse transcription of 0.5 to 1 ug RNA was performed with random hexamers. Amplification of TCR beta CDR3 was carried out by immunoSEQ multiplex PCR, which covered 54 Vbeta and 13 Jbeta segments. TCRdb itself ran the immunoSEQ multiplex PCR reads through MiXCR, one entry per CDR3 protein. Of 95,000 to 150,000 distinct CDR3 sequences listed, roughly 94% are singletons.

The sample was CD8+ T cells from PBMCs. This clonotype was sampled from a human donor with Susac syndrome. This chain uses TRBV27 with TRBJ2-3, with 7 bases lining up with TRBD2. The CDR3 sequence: CASSFKRGYTDTQYF. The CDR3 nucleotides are TGTGCCAGCAGTTTCAAGCGGGGATACACAGATACGCAGTATTTT.